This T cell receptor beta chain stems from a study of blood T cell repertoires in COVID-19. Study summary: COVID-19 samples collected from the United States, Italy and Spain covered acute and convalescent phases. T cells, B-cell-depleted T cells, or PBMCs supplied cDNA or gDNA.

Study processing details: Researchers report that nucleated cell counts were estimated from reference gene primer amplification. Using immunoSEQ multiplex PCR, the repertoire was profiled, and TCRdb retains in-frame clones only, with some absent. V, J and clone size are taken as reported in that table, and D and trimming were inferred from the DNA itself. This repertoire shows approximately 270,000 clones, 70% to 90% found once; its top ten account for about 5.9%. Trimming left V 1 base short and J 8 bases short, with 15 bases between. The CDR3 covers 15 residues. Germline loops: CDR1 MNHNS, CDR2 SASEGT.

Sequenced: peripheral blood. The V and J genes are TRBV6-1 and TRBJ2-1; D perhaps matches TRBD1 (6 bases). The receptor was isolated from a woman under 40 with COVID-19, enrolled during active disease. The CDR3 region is CASSEGAGEIHEQFF. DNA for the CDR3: TGTGCCAGCAGTGAAGGGGCAGGGGAAATACATGAGCAGTTCTTC.